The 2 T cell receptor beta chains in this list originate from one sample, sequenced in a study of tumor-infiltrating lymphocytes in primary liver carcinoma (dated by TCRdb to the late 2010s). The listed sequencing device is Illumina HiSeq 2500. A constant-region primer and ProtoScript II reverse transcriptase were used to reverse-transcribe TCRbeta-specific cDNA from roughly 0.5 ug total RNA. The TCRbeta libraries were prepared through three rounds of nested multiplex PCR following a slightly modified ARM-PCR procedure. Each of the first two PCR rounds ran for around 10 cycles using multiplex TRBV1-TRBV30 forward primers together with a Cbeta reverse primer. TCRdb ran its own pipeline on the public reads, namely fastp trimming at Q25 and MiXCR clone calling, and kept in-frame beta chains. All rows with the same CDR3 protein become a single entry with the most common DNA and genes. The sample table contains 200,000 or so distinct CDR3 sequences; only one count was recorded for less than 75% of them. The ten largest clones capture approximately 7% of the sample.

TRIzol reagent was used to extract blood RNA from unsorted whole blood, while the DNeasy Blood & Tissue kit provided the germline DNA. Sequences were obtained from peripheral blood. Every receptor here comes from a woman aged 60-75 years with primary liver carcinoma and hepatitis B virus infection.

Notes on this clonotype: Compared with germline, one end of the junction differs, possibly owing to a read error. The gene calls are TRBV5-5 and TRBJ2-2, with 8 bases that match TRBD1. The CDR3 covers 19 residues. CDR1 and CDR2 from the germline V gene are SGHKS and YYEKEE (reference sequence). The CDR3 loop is CASNLAQGAPKTNTGELFF. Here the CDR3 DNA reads TGCGCCAGCAACTTGGCCCAGGGGGCACCAAAGACGAACACCGGGGAGCTGTTTTTT.

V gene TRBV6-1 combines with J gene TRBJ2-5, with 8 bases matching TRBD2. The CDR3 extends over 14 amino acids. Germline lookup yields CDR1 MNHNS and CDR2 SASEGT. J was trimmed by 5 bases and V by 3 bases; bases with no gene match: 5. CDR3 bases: TGTGCCAGCAGTGATTATCGGGAGGGGGAGACCCAGTACTTC. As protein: CASSDYREGETQYF.